This T cell receptor beta chain was recovered during a study of tumor and adjacent non-tumor tissue in lung cancer. Study at large: About 4.2 million productive TCRbeta reads were obtained per sample on average.

As for this clonotype: Its antigen is still unknown. A much larger clonotype is one base distant, so this may be a read error.

Three rounds of nested PCR, following a modified ARM-PCR protocol, produced the TCRbeta library. One entry per CDR3 protein results from TCRdb running MiXCR on the multiplex PCR reads. The sample consists of about 85,000 distinct CDR3 sequences, around 59% of them appearing once. The study, taken as a whole, reports: Significantly higher TCR diversity was found in tumor than normal lung. Tumor TCR diversity, when higher, was linked to shorter survival. In normal lung, the top 100 clones were significantly more dominant than in tumor.

RNA was extracted from bulk tissue without any cell sorting. This receptor was taken from a man aged 65-85 years with non-small cell lung cancer. The sequenced sample consisted of lung tumor tissue.

Written as DNA, the CDR3 is TGTGCCAGCACTTCTCTCGACAGGGGAGACTATGGCTACACCTTC. Encoded protein: CASTSLDRGDYGYTF. The V gene is TRBV6-6, the J gene TRBJ1-2, with 8 bases identical to TRBD1. From germline, CDR1 is MNHNY and CDR2 SVGAGI (reference sequence). The CDR3 loop spans 15 amino acids. Unmatched junction bases numbered 10, after V lost 7 bases and J lost 3 bases.